The subject of this entry is one T cell receptor beta chain. Its matching antigen is unknown. V lost 7 bases and J lost 4, with 10 bases in between. Germline values: CDR1 LNHDA, CDR2 SQIVND (reference sequence). CDR3 length: 12 residues. Treatment given: oral pan-JAK inhibitor, 5-10 mg twice daily. Researchers gathered lesional scalp punch biopsies and peripheral blood from patients with alopecia areata. In each case, RNA was isolated and then reverse transcribed into cDNA as the sequencing template. Sequencing was performed with immunoSEQ multiplex PCR; in TCRdb, only in-frame clones are kept and a portion is missing. The sample includes 90,000 to 100,000 clones, roughly two thirds of them seen just once. The sample originates from a study of CD8+ T cells in alopecia areata. Study-wide points: Scalp clonality decreased significantly with tofacitinib, and so did expanded CD8+ clones among the top 100.

This receptor was taken from a human donor with alopecia areata. This specimen was CD8+ T cells sorted from blood, taken at week 4, from a patient treated with tofacitinib. The chain links TRBV19 to TRBJ1-2; no definite D call. Here the CDR3 reads CASTPSSYGYTF. For the CDR3, the DNA is TGTGCCAGTACCCCAAGTAGCTATGGCTACACCTTC.